This section outlines one T cell receptor (beta chain) sequence together with its context. This clone was recorded once. Its antigen is currently not known. No per-base quality is available; no much larger clone lies one base away. The library came from the immunoSEQ multiplex PCR assay. The multiplex PCR relied on a mix of 60 forward primers for TCR Vbeta segments and 13 reverse primers for TCR Jbeta segments. A multiplex PCR assay on genomic DNA amplified the CDR3 region of rearranged TCR beta genes. On the Illumina HiSeq System, the amplified TCR beta libraries were sequenced as 87-base-pair reads. Per the source publication's procedure: Across the 500 to 750 repertoires, a later analysis counted tens of millions of unique TCR beta chains, around 11 million of which were shared by at least two donors. Raw reads were error-corrected and collapsed into unique sequences with a nearest-neighbor algorithm that merged closely related sequences to remove PCR and sequencing errors. Alignment of CDR3 sequences to IMGT reference sequences was used to assign V, D and J gene segments. For a sequence to be retained, a match of at least six nucleotides was required to both a V gene segment and a J gene segment. A rearrangement counted as productive if the CDR3 had no stop codons and remained in frame with V and J, and every other rearrangement counted as non-productive. CDR3 was defined by IMGT convention, running from the second conserved V-encoded cysteine to the conserved J-encoded phenylalanine. Sequences without an unambiguous match to a single V gene segment were excluded from the earlier analysis of about 600 of the donors. In an earlier analysis of 587 of the donors, a V segment was called functional when productive rearrangements were above 56.7%, and segregating when the standard deviation between donors exceeded 5%. A statistical classification framework was developed to diagnose cytomegalovirus status using the catalog of TCR beta chain sequences. A later analysis assigned V and J genes by comparing TCR nucleotide sequences with IMGT/GENE-DB human TR gene sequences. A later analysis assigned CDR3 sequences and most-parsimonious VDJ recombination scenarios with the TCRdist pipeline. A later analysis defined each TCR beta chain by its CDR3 amino acid sequence plus V-gene family, and excluded reads lacking a unique V-gene family. A later analysis removed several hundred highly shared, low-generation-probability nucleotide sequences to deal with suspected cross-contamination and a sequencing artifact. For each public chain, a later analysis derived a clonal expansion index from normalized ranks of inferred template counts within each repertoire. In a later analysis, generation probabilities were computed with a VDJ recombination model fitted to out-of-frame rearrangements, and the resulting probabilities were checked against IGoR. Hypergeometric tests were used in a later analysis to score TCR-TCR, TCR-HLA and TCR-CMV co-occurrence, with a repertoire-size bias correction applied to the TCR pairs. A later analysis estimated false discovery rates by permuting HLA or CMV assignments 20 times. In a later analysis, co-occurring TCRs were grouped with DBSCAN, and TCRdist sequence similarity was added when clustering was performed within HLA-allele-positive subsets. Repertoires with fewer than 30,000 or more than 120,000 public chains, plus five repertoires with anomalous nucleotide sharing, were excluded from co-occurrence clustering. TCRdb took over this immuneACCESS table, retaining in-frame rearrangements with V and J assigned. Such tables are incomplete; in checked studies, under half of the missing clones stem from an unresolved V gene, and the remainder is unexplained. V and J calls and clone size are given by that table; D and trimming were obtained from the DNA. Present in this sample are about 120,000 clones, approximately 83% of which were seen just once. The ten largest clones capture about 1.7% of the sample.

This specimen belongs to a study of cytomegalovirus exposure and HLA in healthy donors (dated by TCRdb to between 2016 and 2019). Study-wide context: In an earlier analysis of roughly 500 of the donors, 250 to 350 Gb of sequence data and 90 million to 130 million unique TCR beta sequences from 180 million or so T cells were reported. An early release that covered some 640 HLA-typed donors contained about 300 gigabases of sequencing data and tens of millions of unique TCR sequences. Among the roughly 430 genotyped donors, around 81% belonged to the genetic ancestry cluster associated with self-reported Caucasian donors. The aim of the study was to test whether cataloging public T cell receptors could identify signatures of past pathogen exposure. Using immunosequencing, the study profiled T cell repertoires from fewer than 850 subjects and related those repertoires to cytomegalovirus serostatus. Besides the first cohort of roughly 700 subjects, a separate validation cohort made up of some 110 different subjects was used. High-throughput TCR immunosequencing, statistical association of individual TCRs with disease status, and machine learning were combined to predict cytomegalovirus infection status. A later analysis re-analyzed previously published TCR beta repertoires from hundreds of donors and added high-resolution HLA genotyping to study TCR occurrence patterns. Rather than using new phenotypic data, the later analysis identified candidate immune exposures from TCR beta sequences and from how often those sequences occurred across donors. To decide whether each TCR beta V gene segment behaved as functional or pseudogenic, an earlier analysis of fewer than 750 of the donors relied on high-throughput TCR beta sequencing. Alongside the repertoire data, information on donor age, sex, ethnicity and CMV serostatus was compiled. A later genetic analysis took genome-wide SNP genotypes for about 55% of the roughly 670 donors and used that subset as a discovery cohort. All discovery cohort repertoires had been generated on a single sequencing platform. HLA typing included class I and class II loci at four-digit resolution. Typing coverage differed by locus: A, B, C, DRB1 and DQB1 were typed in roughly 620-630 donors, DQA1 in roughly 500, DPA1 in some 600, and DPB1 in 400 to 490. Four or five DR-DQ haplotypes were handled as single units for association and clustering, since linkage in the cohort was strong. Among some 400 genotyped donors of the cohort, an average of around 240,000 unique TCR beta nucleotide sequences were sequenced per donor, around a sixth of them non-productive. What the authors observed across the whole study: Compared with the roughly 600-donor mean, donors in an Asian-associated ancestry cluster had fewer N-insertions in productive TCRs, according to a later genetic analysis. In a later analysis, several top co-occurrence clusters were reported to appear linked to parvovirus B19, influenza, CMV and Epstein-Barr virus. In vitro tests confirmed that a few of the cytomegalovirus-associated TCR beta chains recognize cytomegalovirus antigens. Linkage disequilibrium might explain the correlated functional status among segregating V segments, but an unknown experimental factor could not be excluded. In the study, some 160 TCR beta chains were listed as associated with cytomegalovirus. Seventeen rarely observed V segments, including chromosome 9 orphons, were excluded from the earlier analysis of about 610 of the donors because counts were too low. In a later genetic analysis, a missense DCLRE1C variant was associated with V-gene and J-gene trimming of TCR beta chains, and the association was replicated in an independent cohort. In both the original and validation cohorts, the classifier was reported to diagnose cytomegalovirus status with high specificity and sensitivity. A cluster of highly shared sequence variants was judged likely to represent a technical artifact of the sequencing pipeline. An earlier analysis of some 560 of the donors showed that most TCR beta V segments appeared in productive rearrangements either about 87% or about 30% of the time, which broadly matched IMGT annotations. The authors suggested that the approach could potentially be generalized to other disease states and immunological phenotypes. Presence/absence analyses assumed roughly uniform sequencing depth across donors, an assumption that may not hold. According to a later analysis, TCR association rates differed among HLA loci, with DRB1 alleles showing the most associated TCRs and HLA-C alleles showing the fewest. Because HLA typing was unavailable for some donors at each locus, only the typed subset was used in association tests. Immune exposure information for the cohort was limited to CMV serostatus. The cohort was sequenced for TCR beta chains only, and without alpha or paired-chain data the features that could be detected were limited. A further reported finding was that TCR beta sequences accurately predicted the HLA-A and HLA-B alleles for most subjects in the first cohort. Most TCR sequences were seen in very few donors, while some public TCRs were found in many individuals. Specific HLA alleles were associated with over 15,000 TCR beta sequences at a false discovery rate of 0.05 in a later analysis. When HLA alleles, especially DR and DQ, strongly co-occurred, TCR associations were difficult to assign to individual alleles. A later analysis found that HLA-associated TCR beta chains were more clonally expanded and had lower generation probabilities than equally common non-associated chains. Most CMV-associated TCR beta chains appeared to be HLA-restricted in a later analysis, and the HLA associations seemed to be driven largely by CMV exposure.

The cohort comprised approximately 700 healthy bone marrow donors. Cohort members were all nominally healthy when sampled, although unrecorded immune exposures were likely present. The donor was CMV seronegative and belonged to the group of 350 or so seronegative cohort members. Each donor provided a peripheral blood sample, and peripheral blood mononuclear cells were used for TCR beta sequencing. The Qiagen DNeasy Blood Extraction Kit was used to extract genomic DNA from the blood cell samples. This sequence originates from a man aged 40-55 years in good health and CMV-seronegative. Sequenced sample: PBMCs.

The sequenced DNA: TGTGCCAGCAGCACGTCGGGACTAGCGGTCTACAATGAGCAGTTCTTC. This yields the protein CASSTSGLAVYNEQFF. The chain employs TRBV25-1 and TRBJ2-1, with 11 bases matching TRBD2. The germline V gene gives CDR1 as MGHDK and CDR2 as SYGVNS. The CDR3 starts with the cysteine, ends with the phenylalanine, and has 16 residues. Of all the DNA, just the CDR3 is kept, 48 bases in frame from base 1. Trimming takes 6 bases off V and 3 bases off J; junction bases not matched to a gene: 7.